Following are 12 T cell receptor beta chains from one sample sequenced in a study of blood T cell repertoires in COVID-19. The table came from immunoSEQ multiplex PCR; TCRdb's copy has only in-frame clones and leaves some out. The profile shows about 240,000 clones, roughly 91% of them singletons. Sequencing used PBMCs or T cells enriched from blood (not recorded which). Every receptor here comes from a woman aged 25 to 39 who had recovered from COVID-19.

The chain employs TRBV29-1 and TRBJ2-7, with 9 bases lining up with TRBD1. J gave up 3 bases and V 3 bases, and 3 bases lay outside the gene matches. Germline V CDR1 and CDR2: SQVTM, ANQGSEA. The CDR3 covers 13 residues. CDR3 nucleotides: TGCAGCGTTGATGGGACAGGGAGCTACGAGCAGTACTTC. This gives the protein CSVDGTGSYEQYF.

In this sample, this clone turned up a few times. CDR3 residues: CASSNRLAGVSGANVLTF. The DNA of the CDR3 is TGTGCCAGTAGTAACCGTCTAGCGGGAGTATCTGGGGCCAACGTCCTGACTTTC. This rearrangement joins TRBV19 to TRBJ2-6; 10 nucleotides align to TRBD2. The V gene end was trimmed by 4 bases and the J gene end by 1 base; junction bases not matched to a gene: 7. CDR3 length: 18 residues. From germline, CDR1 is LNHDA and CDR2 SQIVND (reference sequence).

V usage is TRBV21-1 and J usage is TRBJ2-7; the table calls TRBD2, which could not be checked here. TRBV21-1 is a recognized pseudogene. The CDR3 has 17 amino acids. The CDR3 reads CASSKAEGARRSYEQYF. The CDR3 DNA sequence: TGTGCCAGCAGCAAAGCGGAAGGCGCGCGAAGGAGCTACGAGCAGTACTTC.

The chain links TRBV30 to TRBJ2-7; 8 bases agree with TRBD1. Per the germline V gene, CDR1 is GTSNPN and CDR2 is SVGIG (reference sequence). CDR3 length: 17 residues. Germline trimming cut 0 bases from V and 3 bases from J; bases unmatched to any gene: 13. The CDR3 here is CAWSVNWGTGPGYEQYF. The CDR3 bases are TGTGCCTGGAGTGTAAATTGGGGGACAGGTCCAGGCTACGAGCAGTACTTC.

This sequence joins TRBV5-6 and TRBJ2-2, with 15 bases fitting TRBD2. The CDR3 covers 18 residues. The germline V gene has CDR1 SGHDT and CDR2 YYEEEE. The V segment lost 0 bases and the J segment 4 bases; nucleotides outside the gene matches: 4. The CDR3 sequence is CASSLAGTSGRPTGELFF. The DNA of the CDR3 is TGTGCCAGCAGCTTGGCCGGGACTAGCGGGAGGCCCACCGGGGAGCTGTTTTTT.

The chain combines TRBV6-5 with TRBJ2-2, with 8 positions matching TRBD1. V shed 2 bases, J shed 9 bases, and the junction held 8 bases outside the gene matches. The V gene's germline CDR1 is MNHEY and CDR2 SVGAGI. This CDR3 has 15 residues. CDR3 DNA: TGTGCCAGCAGTTACACAAGGACAGGGTCAAGGGAGCTGTTTTTT. Its translation is CASSYTRTGSRELFF.

The chain couples TRBV11-3 to TRBJ2-2, with D perhaps matching TRBD2 (5 bases). The length of the CDR3 is 13 residues. V lost 2 bases and J 8 bases, leaving 9 bases between the germline ends. Per the germline V gene, CDR1 is SGHNT and CDR2 is YENEEA. DNA for the CDR3: TGTGCCAGCAGCTTAAATAGCGTTGGGGAGCTGTTTTTT. It encodes CASSLNSVGELFF.

The CDR3 sequence is CASSYPPFYEQYF. The DNA for the CDR3 is TGTGCCAGCAGTTACCCTCCTTTTTACGAGCAGTACTTC. The chain combines TRBV6-2 or TRBV6-3 with TRBJ2-7; D remains unclear. This CDR3 has 13 amino acids. V was trimmed by 2 bases and J by 4 bases, leaving 9 bases between them. Germline V CDR1 and CDR2: MNHEY, SVGEGT.

The chain joins TRBV9 to TRBJ2-7; the D gene is possibly TRBD1 (7 bases). The CDR3 consists of 13 residues. V was cut by 4 bases and J by 5 bases, with 13 bases left in between. The germline V gene has CDR1 SGDLS and CDR2 YYNGEE. This chain's CDR3 is CASSPGGTDEQYF. CDR3 bases: TGTGCCAGCAGCCCCGGAGGGACAGACGAGCAGTACTTC. The whole variable domain, filled in from reference TRBV9 and TRBJ2-7, reads DSGVTQTPKHLITATGQRVTLRCSPRSGDLSVYWYQQSLDQGLQFLIQYYNGEERAKGNILERFSAQQFPDLHSELNLSSLELGDSALYFCASSPGGTDEQYFGPGTRLTVT.

This rearrangement joins TRBV6-5 to TRBJ1-1, with TRBD1 identical over 8 bases. V was pared by 7 bases and J by 5 bases, with 3 bases of the junction left unmatched. Germline CDR1 is MNHEY and CDR2 is SVGAGI. This CDR3 is 12 amino acids long. The CDR3 reads CASTQGGTEAFF. CDR3 DNA: TGTGCCAGCACACAGGGGGGGACTGAAGCTTTCTTT.

This chain joins TRBV12-3 or TRBV12-4 and TRBJ2-7; tentative D call: TRBD2 (5 bases). V lost 8 bases to trimming and J lost 4 bases, with 12 bases between them. The CDR3 totals 12 residues. The CDR3 sequence: CASGLGSYEQYF. Written as DNA, the CDR3 is TGTGCCAGCGGACTCGGGTCTTACGAGCAGTACTTC.

The chain uses TRBV28 and TRBJ2-1; 7 bases fit TRBD1. The ends lost 6 bases at V and 2 bases at J; junction bases unmatched: 7. The CDR3 runs 15 residues. Per the germline V gene, CDR1 is MDHEN and CDR2 is SYDVKM. The CDR3 here is CASRLDRVAYNEQFF. CDR3 coding DNA: TGTGCCAGCAGGCTTGACAGGGTTGCCTACAATGAGCAGTTCTTC.